Below, 16 T cell receptor beta chains from the same sample are listed, as sequenced in a study of T cell clones after liver transplantation. Using immunoSEQ multiplex PCR, the repertoire was profiled, and TCRdb retains in-frame clones only, with some absent. The sample lists roughly 8,800 clones, about 75% occurring once. This material consisted of CD8+ T cells from blood, taken before liver transplant. The receptor set was obtained from a human donor who received a liver transplant.

The chain carries TRBV6-6 and TRBJ2-7; TRBD1 matches 9 bases. The CDR3 is 15 amino acids. Germline CDR1 reads MNHNY; CDR2 reads SVGAGI (reference sequence). Losses at the gene ends were 7 bases for V and 4 bases for J; bases not matched to a gene: 11. As DNA, the CDR3 is TGTGCCAGCAAAGATTCCGGGACAGGGATTTACGAGCAGTACTTC. Translation gives CASKDSGTGIYEQYF.

The V call is TRBV4-2, the J call TRBJ2-7, with 9 bases matching TRBD1. The V and J ends lost 0 bases and 3 bases, in that order; junction bases with no gene match: 3. Germline V gene lookup returns CDR1 LGHNA and CDR2 YNFKEQ. This CDR3 has 15 amino acids. The CDR3 is CASSQETGGFYEQYF. The CDR3 DNA sequence: TGTGCCAGCAGCCAAGAGACAGGGGGGTTCTACGAGCAGTACTTC.

The CDR3 sequence is CASSLTGNGYTF. The CDR3 DNA reads TGTGCCAGCAGTCTGACAGGGAATGGCTACACCTTC. The chain uses TRBV6-7 and TRBJ1-2, with 7 bases aligning to TRBD1. TRBV6-7 is an open reading frame, and its role is uncertain. This CDR3 comprises 12 residues. With 5 bases clipped from V and 6 bases from J, the junction kept 3 bases outside the gene matches.

J is TRBJ2-1 and V is TRBV4-3, with D uncertain. The ends were cut back, 0 bases at V and 2 bases at J, with 14 bases in the middle. The germline gives CDR1 LGHNA, CDR2 YSLEER. This CDR3 region has 17 residues. CDR3: CASSQDPTASPYNEQFF. The CDR3 nucleotides read TGCGCCAGCAGCCAAGATCCAACAGCCTCCCCCTACAATGAGCAGTTCTTC.

This clone has just one count. The chain joins TRBV7-9 to TRBJ2-1; 8 nucleotides align to TRBD2. The V segment lost 5 bases and the J segment 7 bases; nucleotides outside the gene matches: 7. The CDR3 has 14 amino acids. Germline V gene data show CDR1 as SEHNR and CDR2 as FQNEAQ (reference sequence). The CDR3 spells CASSDNSGMNEQFF. CDR3 DNA sequence: TGTGCCAGCAGCGATAATAGCGGGATGAATGAGCAGTTCTTC.

J is TRBJ2-3 and V is TRBV18; the D gene is possibly TRBD2 (6 bases). The V and J ends lost 1 base and 4 bases respectively, with 12 bases between them. CDR3 length: 15 amino acids. The germline CDR1 and CDR2 sequences are KGHSH and LQKENI. CDR3 loop: CASSPQTGAADTQYF. The CDR3 region has the DNA TGTGCCAGCTCACCACAGACGGGAGCGGCAGATACGCAGTATTTT.

V is TRBV13 and J is TRBJ1-2; 8 bases are a match to TRBD1. The CDR3 covers 15 residues. The germline CDR1 and CDR2 sequences are PRHDT and FYEKMQ (reference sequence). Trimming took 1 base from V and 5 from J; bases not matched to a gene: 6. The CDR3 region has the DNA TGTGCCAGCAGCTTAGCGCACAGGGGGTCTTATGGCTACACCTTC. The encoded protein is CASSLAHRGSYGYTF.

The CDR3 spells CASSPGLASGNEQFF. For the CDR3, the DNA is TGTGCCAGCAGCCCCGGACTAGCCTCCGGAAATGAGCAGTTCTTC. This rearrangement joins TRBV7-7 to TRBJ2-1; TRBD2 agrees at 8 bases. From germline, CDR1 is SSHAT and CDR2 FNYEAQ (reference sequence). The CDR3 sequence is 15 residues long. V shed 5 bases and J 7 bases; nucleotides not matched to a gene: 10.

The chain is built from TRBV28 and TRBJ2-7, with D possibly TRBD1 on 6 matching bases. CDR3 length: 13 residues. The germline V gene encodes CDR1 MDHEN and CDR2 SYDVKM. Deletions cut 6 bases from V and 6 bases from J, with 15 bases between. The CDR3 here is CASRTPGQTEQYF. The CDR3 DNA is TGTGCCAGCAGAACCCCGGGACAAACCGAGCAGTACTTC.

This clone was picked up a small number of times. This chain joins TRBV19 and TRBJ1-5, with D unclear. Per the germline V gene, CDR1 is LNHDA and CDR2 is SQIVND (reference sequence). Trimming took 6 bases from V and 0 from J, leaving 15 bases between them. This CDR3 spans 16 amino acids. CDR3 loop: CASSPPVPVSNQPQHF. The CDR3 DNA reads as TGTGCCAGTAGCCCCCCGGTTCCCGTTAGCAATCAGCCCCAGCATTTT.

The gene calls are TRBV13 and TRBJ2-1, with TRBD2 matching 9 bases. CDR3 length equals 16 residues. V lost 1 base to trimming and J lost 3 bases; unmatched junction nucleotides: 4. CDR1 and CDR2 from the germline V gene are PRHDT and FYEKMQ (reference sequence). CDR3 region: CASSLEASGNYNEQFF. In DNA form, the CDR3 reads TGTGCCAGCAGCTTAGAGGCTAGCGGGAACTACAATGAGCAGTTCTTC.

The gene calls are TRBV13 and TRBJ2-7; 7 bases map to TRBD1. CDR3 length: 15 residues. CDR1 and CDR2 (germline): PRHDT, FYEKMQ (reference sequence). V lost 6 bases to trimming and J lost 5 bases; unmatched junction nucleotides: 13. In DNA, the CDR3 is TGTGCCAGCAGTCCCAAGTCGACAGGGTTCAACGAGCAGTACTTC. It is translated as CASSPKSTGFNEQYF.

J is TRBJ2-3 and V is TRBV15, with 8 bases identical to TRBD2. The germline CDR1 and CDR2 sequences are LNHNV and YYDKDF (reference sequence). The ends lost 0 bases at V and 0 bases at J; junction bases unmatched: 8. This CDR3 is 18 amino acids long. CDR3 sequence reads: CATSRDFGGGPSTDTQYF. The CDR3 nucleotides are TGTGCCACCAGCAGAGATTTTGGCGGGGGGCCTAGCACAGATACGCAGTATTTT.

The chain uses TRBV27 and TRBJ1-3; 8 positions agree with TRBD1. Germline CDR1 reads MNHEY; CDR2 reads SMNVEV (reference sequence). The V gene end was trimmed by 8 bases and the J gene end by 2 bases; junction bases not matched to a gene: 5. The CDR3 totals 14 residues. The CDR3 nucleotides are TGTGCCAGCTCCCCGACAGGGGCTGGAAACACCATATATTTT. Its protein product is CASSPTGAGNTIYF.

This chain links TRBV19 with TRBJ1-1, with D uncertain. The CDR3 is 14 residues long. Germline V CDR1 and CDR2: LNHDA, SQIVND (reference sequence). The V end was cut by 5 bases, the J end by 3 bases, with 13 bases between. CDR3 sequence: CASSEFGLDTEAFF. The CDR3 DNA reads as TGTGCCAGTAGTGAGTTTGGTTTGGACACTGAAGCTTTCTTT. The whole variable domain, filled in from reference TRBV19 and TRBJ1-1, reads DGGITQSPKYLFRKEGQNVTLSCEQNLNHDAMYWYRQDPGQGLRLIYYSQIVNDFQKGDIAEGYSVSREKKESFPLTVTSAQKNPTAFYLCASSEFGLDTEAFFGQGTRLTVV.

This CDR3 is CASSLVLIGQSSPGDYGYTF. The CDR3 coding sequence is TGTGCCAGCAGCTTGGTGTTGATAGGACAAAGTTCTCCCGGGGACTATGGCTACACCTTC. V is TRBV5-5 and J is TRBJ1-2, with D possibly matching TRBD1 (5 bases). The V end lost 0 bases, the J end lost 3 bases, and 27 bases lay between the germline ends. From germline, CDR1 is SGHKS and CDR2 YYEKEE (reference sequence). The CDR3 runs 20 residues.